At least ten counts were recorded for the clone carrying this T cell receptor (beta chain). The antigen is undetermined. Calling Graves' hyperthyroidism stable meant ophthalmopathy did not progress within 18 months. Patients were excluded for uncontrolled infection, other autoimmune disease, pregnancy or lactation. The germline CDR1 and CDR2 sequences are LGHDT and YNNKEL (reference sequence). The CDR3 is 13 amino acids. Trimming removed 4 bases at V and 5 bases at J, with 9 bases between. The TCR beta CDR3 regions underwent amplification using RNA transcripts as the source. In the first-round RT-PCR of the TCR CDR3, the HTBI primer set was used. TCRdb recomputed calls from the multiplex PCR reads with MiXCR, one row per CDR3 protein. Counted here are around 450,000 distinct CDR3 sequences, roughly an eighth occurring once; the ten biggest clones make up 5.3%. This record comes from a study of T cells in Graves' hyperthyroidism and ophthalmopathy. Study-level background: Once the initial diagnosis was made, peripheral blood was obtained before any treatment. The study's findings and limits: It was a median approximately 7.1 months before onset that the model predicted ophthalmopathy.

The sequence was collected from a woman between 18 and 29 years old with Graves' hyperthyroidism. The chain carries TRBV3-1 and TRBJ2-4; no clear D gene. Sequencing was done on a sample of blood. CDR3 residues: CASSLGGQNIQYF. In nucleotides, the CDR3 is TGTGCCAGCAGCCTCGGCGGCCAAAACATTCAGTACTTC.